Listed below are T cell receptor beta chains from one sample, sequenced in a study of cytomegalovirus exposure and HLA in healthy donors. Libraries were prepared by immunoSEQ multiplex PCR; TCRdb keeps only in-frame clonotypes and omits some of them. The table includes 160,000 or so clones, approximately 80% detected once. Material for sequencing was PBMCs. The receptor source for this set is a man between 18 and 35 years old in good health and CMV-seropositive. Each CDR3 is given with its conserved first and last residue. The size field is filled for only some rows; it gives once, few, many or a size class.

V	size	J	CDR3
TRBV4-3	.	TRBJ1-4	CASSPSGTGAEKLFF
TRBV6-1	.	TRBJ1-6	CASSRDSSYNSPLHF
TRBV7-9	.	TRBJ2-1	CASSQGVTAYNEQFF
TRBV19	.	TRBJ2-7	CASSIHTERGTYEQYF
TRBV11-3	.	TRBJ2-2	CASSEGGASGELFF
TRBV9	.	TRBJ2-3	CASSDRGGPDTQYF
TRBV27	.	TRBJ2-7	CASSFHRGTYEQYF
TRBV7-9	.	TRBJ1-2	CASSFQGSGYGYTF
TRBV6-5	.	TRBJ1-5	CASSPSGRGHQPQHF
TRBV29-1	once	TRBJ2-3	CSVEGAGYGTDTQYF
TRBV4-3	.	TRBJ2-1	CASSPTSSDEQFF
TRBV6-6	.	TRBJ2-7	CASSPTGLLSYEQYF
TRBV5-1	.	.	CASSLATGGLEQYF
TRBV30	.	TRBJ2-2	CAWSGTLNTGELFF
TRBV13	.	TRBJ2-1	CASSADRGKGGYNEQFF
TRBV6-5	.	TRBJ2-3	CASSRGLGTQYF
TRBV19	.	TRBJ1-2	CASHGQGVYGYTF
TRBV6-5	.	TRBJ2-3	CASRQGTTDTQYF
TRBV15	few	TRBJ2-6	CATSRDRSPGANVLTF
TRBV29-1	.	TRBJ1-1	CSVYRGGTEAFF
TRBV11-3	.	TRBJ2-2	CASSFGGQGVGELFF
TRBV10-1	.	TRBJ2-1	CASSESSRGAYNEQFF
TRBV4-3	.	TRBJ1-4	CASSQEHTGDGMKKLFF
TRBV19	.	TRBJ2-3	CASKRGQSSTDTQYF
TRBV7-2	.	TRBJ2-7	CASSALFGRLSYEQYF
TRBV12-5	.	TRBJ2-5	CASGLGIGQGIGETQYF
TRBV19	.	TRBJ2-1	CASSTRGSYNEQFF
TRBV29-1	.	TRBJ1-3	CSVGSRLGNTIYF
TRBV6-1	.	TRBJ2-5	CASSALAVQETQYF
TRBV14	once	TRBJ1-2	CASSHVATGYGYTF
TRBV7-9	.	TRBJ2-3	CASSLASWGADTQYF
TRBV5-4	.	TRBJ2-7	CASSVAGSPHYEQYF
TRBV4-1	.	TRBJ1-1	CASSQDQGQNTEAFF
TRBV6-5	.	TRBJ2-1	CASLEEGRNEQFF
TRBV9	.	TRBJ2-2	CASSPRRGVNGELFF
TRBV5-6	.	TRBJ2-3	CASSLLDRGLSSDTQYF
TRBV6-5	.	TRBJ2-5	CASSYSIPGETQYF
TRBV19	.	TRBJ2-2	CASRLWETGTTGELFF
TRBV30	.	TRBJ1-2	CAWNRGERYTF
TRBV2	.	TRBJ2-5	CASSEIRREPGETQYF
TRBV19	.	TRBJ2-1	CASSPGPYNEQFF
TRBV30	.	TRBJ2-3	CAWSPGTGVVDTQYF
TRBV5-1	.	TRBJ2-3	CASLDRGITDTQYF